Shown below are 28 T cell receptor beta chains from a single sample sequenced in a study of cytomegalovirus exposure and HLA in healthy donors. Assay: immunoSEQ multiplex PCR; the TCRdb copy retains only in-frame clones and omits some. Among 150,000 to 200,000 clones listed, roughly 80% were seen once. The specimen was PBMCs. These TCRs come from a man aged 18 to 30 in good health and CMV-seropositive.

This rearrangement joins TRBV6-5 to TRBJ2-1; D remains ambiguous. Germline-derived CDR1 and CDR2 are MNHEY and SVGAGI. The CDR3 extends over 14 amino acids. Deletions cut 2 bases from V and 7 bases from J, with 12 bases between. The CDR3 reads CASSYGTATNEQFF. The CDR3 DNA follows: TGTGCCAGCAGTTACGGTACAGCCACGAATGAGCAGTTCTTC.

This chain joins TRBV29-1 and TRBJ2-5; 8 bases align to TRBD1. The CDR3 runs 14 residues. Germline V gene data show CDR1 as SQVTM and CDR2 as ANQGSEA. V gave up 2 bases and J gave up 4 bases; unmatched junction bases: 6. CDR3 sequence: CSVELGDRRETQYF. The CDR3 DNA reads as TGCAGCGTTGAACTGGGGGACAGGCGAGAGACCCAGTACTTC. Variable domain in full (rest from reference TRBV29-1 and TRBJ2-5): SAVISQKPSRDICQRGTSLTIQCQVDSQVTMMFWYRQQPGQSLTLIATANQGSEATYESGFVIDKFPISRPNLTFSTLTVSNMSPEDSSIYLCSVELGDRRETQYFGPGTRLLVL.

V and J are TRBV27 and TRBJ2-1; 7 bases match TRBD2. The CDR3 is made up of 13 amino acids. Germline lookup yields CDR1 MNHEY and CDR2 SMNVEV (reference sequence). Trimming cost V 0 bases and J 7 bases; bases outside gene matches: 0. Written as DNA, the CDR3 is TGTGCCAGCAGTTTATCTAGCGGGAATGAGCAGTTCTTC. Its protein is CASSLSSGNEQFF.

This clone occurred once. V and J are TRBV25-1 and TRBJ2-2, with a tentative D call TRBD2 (5 bases). There are 13 residues in the CDR3. V was cut by 7 bases and J by 5 bases, with 11 bases left in between. The germline V gene encodes CDR1 MGHDK and CDR2 SYGVNS. The CDR3 DNA is TGTGCCAGCACCCTGTCGGGGACCGGGGAGCTGTTTTTT. Translation: CASTLSGTGELFF.

The CDR3 coding sequence is TGTGCCAGCCTCCGTCCCCTCAGACAACGCGAGCAGTACTTC. As protein: CASLRPLRQREQYF. The V call is TRBV2, the J call TRBJ2-5; no firm D call. The J call is uncertain, as TRBJ2-7 better fits the DNA end. Germline CDR1 reads SNHLY; CDR2 reads FYNNEI. The CDR3 is 14 amino acids.

This chain connects TRBV7-3 to TRBJ2-3; 8 nucleotides agree with TRBD2. This CDR3 contains 14 residues. J was trimmed by 5 bases and V by 5 bases; bases with no gene match: 6. CDR1 is SGHTA and CDR2 is FQGTGA in the germline V gene. CDR3 nucleotide sequence: TGTGCCAGCAGCCTTCGGGGGGGAGGAGATACGCAGTATTTT. Its translation: CASSLRGGGDTQYF. Full variable domain (remainder filled in from reference TRBV7-3 and TRBJ2-3): GAGVSQTPSNKVTEKGKYVELRCDPISGHTALYWYRQSLGQGPEFLIYFQGTGAADDSGLPNDRFFAVRPEGSVSTLKIQRTERGDSAVYLCASSLRGGGDTQYFGPGTRLTVL.

The chain uses TRBV14 and TRBJ1-2; D is unclear. Looked up from germline, CDR1 is SGHDN and CDR2 is FVKESK. Trimming shortened V by 1 base and J by 5 bases, and 11 bases separated the two germline ends. This CDR3 is 14 amino acids long. The CDR3 is CASSQVDTYYGYTF. The CDR3 DNA is TGTGCCAGCAGCCAAGTTGACACATATTATGGCTACACCTTC.

The chain uses TRBV7-2 and TRBJ2-5; TRBD2 matches at 7 bases. The germline CDR1 and CDR2 sequences are SGHTA and FQGNSA. With V trimmed by 5 bases and J by 5 bases, 8 bases remained unmatched. The CDR3 extends over 14 amino acids. The CDR3 bases are TGTGCCAGCAGCCTCTGGCGGGAGCGGGAGACCCAGTACTTC. Residues: CASSLWRERETQYF.

The gene calls are TRBV2 and TRBJ2-1; 9 bases map to TRBD1. Germline V gives CDR1 SNHLY, CDR2 FYNNEI. The trim removed 6 bases at V and 5 bases at J, leaving 5 bases unmatched. There are 14 residues in the CDR3. Here the CDR3 reads CASSWTGADNEQFF. CDR3 nucleotide sequence: TGTGCCAGCAGCTGGACAGGGGCGGACAATGAGCAGTTCTTC. The whole variable domain, filled in from reference TRBV2 and TRBJ2-1, reads EPEVTQTPSHQVTQMGQEVILRCVPISNHLYFYWYRQILGQKVEFLVSFYNNEISEKSEIFDDQFSVERPDGSNFTLKIRSTKLEDSAMYFCASSWTGADNEQFFGPGTRLTVL.

The chain combines TRBV2 with TRBJ2-3, with 8 bases fitting TRBD2. The germline V gene has CDR1 SNHLY and CDR2 FYNNEI. J gave up 8 bases and V 4 bases, and 5 bases lay outside the gene matches. The CDR3 has 13 amino acids. This chain's CDR3 is CASSAKRETTQYF. The CDR3 DNA reads TGTGCCAGCAGTGCCAAGCGGGAGACTACGCAGTATTTT.

Comment on this clone: An end of the junction differs from the germline gene, which may be a read error. CDR3 bases: TGTGCCAGCAGCCCTTTAGTGGCGGGAGGGCCCTCCGACGAGCAGTACTTC. Its translation is CASSPLVAGGPSDEQYF. V usage is TRBV4-2 and J usage is TRBJ2-7; 9 nucleotides match TRBD2. The CDR3 length is 17 residues. From germline, CDR1 is LGHNA and CDR2 YNFKEQ.

This rearrangement joins TRBV15 to TRBJ1-1; D gene unclear. Germline values: CDR1 LNHNV, CDR2 YYDKDF (reference sequence). There are 15 residues in the CDR3. With 0 bases removed from V and 4 bases from J, the gap between germline ends came to 12 bases. In DNA form, the CDR3 reads TGTGCCACCAGCAGAGACCCCCAGGTGGGCACTGAAGCTTTCTTT. Translating gives CATSRDPQVGTEAFF.

This chain joins TRBV5-4 and TRBJ1-5; tentative D call: TRBD1 (5 bases). Germline assignment: CDR1 SGHNT and CDR2 YYREEE (reference sequence). The CDR3 runs to 14 residues. Trimming pared 3 bases from V and 5 bases from J, leaving 12 bases between. CDR3 residues: CASSSQGRDQPQHF. Here the CDR3 DNA reads TGTGCCAGCAGCTCCCAGGGCAGGGATCAGCCCCAGCATTTT.

The rearrangement uses TRBV9 and TRBJ1-1, with TRBD1 matching over 10 bases. The V segment lost 0 bases and the J segment 11 bases; nucleotides outside the gene matches: 4. Germline V gene lookup returns CDR1 SGDLS and CDR2 YYNGEE. The CDR3 spans 13 residues. The DNA of the CDR3 is TGTGCCAGCAGCGTAGGACAGGGGGCGCGGGCTTTCTTT. Residues: CASSVGQGARAFF.

A single count supports this clone. The chain combines TRBV27 with TRBJ1-5, with a weak D call TRBD1 (5 bases). This CDR3 has 16 residues. Trimming shortened V by 2 bases and J by 1 base, and 12 bases separated the two germline ends. CDR1 and CDR2 (germline): MNHEY, SMNVEV (reference sequence). The CDR3 DNA reads as TGTGCCAGCAGTTTAACTACAGGAGTGAGCAATCAGCCCCAGCATTTT. Translation gives CASSLTTGVSNQPQHF.

The chain employs TRBV7-2 and TRBJ2-7; the match to TRBD1 covers 8 bases. The ends lost 7 bases at V and 7 bases at J; junction bases unmatched: 15. This CDR3 has 15 residues. Germline V gene lookup returns CDR1 SGHTA and CDR2 FQGNSA. CDR3 DNA sequence: TGTGCCAGCATCAACCAGGGGGCGGGCTCAGGTGAGCAGTACTTC. This sequence encodes CASINQGAGSGEQYF. Full variable domain (rest looked up from reference TRBV7-2 and TRBJ2-7): GAGVSQSPSNKVTEKGKDVELRCDPISGHTALYWYRQSLGQGLEFLIYFQGNSAPDKSGLPSDRFSAERTGGSVSTLTIQRTQQEDSAVYLCASINQGAGSGEQYFGPGTRLTVT.

The chain combines TRBV15 with TRBJ2-7; 7 nucleotides line up with TRBD1. Losses at the gene ends were 6 bases for V and 0 bases for J; bases not matched to a gene: 14. The CDR3 is 17 amino acids. The V gene's germline CDR1 is LNHNV and CDR2 YYDKDF (reference sequence). The CDR3 region is CATSREGQGVRSYEQYF. DNA of the CDR3: TGTGCCACCAGTCGAGAGGGTCAGGGGGTACGCTCCTACGAGCAGTACTTC.

This sequence joins TRBV5-1 and TRBJ1-2; D not resolved. The V gene lost 0 bases and the J gene lost 6 bases, with 18 bases spanning the gap. This CDR3 is built from 16 residues. Germline assignment: CDR1 SGHRS and CDR2 YFSETQ. The CDR3 reads CASSLGGRWQEDGYTF. The CDR3 DNA reads TGCGCCAGCAGCTTGGGTGGCCGCTGGCAAGAGGATGGCTACACCTTC.

The chain couples TRBV6-1 to TRBJ2-2; no clear D. CDR1 and CDR2 from the germline V gene are MNHNS and SASEGT. This CDR3 contains 13 residues. V lost 4 bases and J lost 0, with 3 bases in between. The CDR3 DNA reads as TGTGCCAGCAGTGTAACGAACACCGGGGAGCTGTTTTTT. Encoded protein: CASSVTNTGELFF.

V and J are TRBV5-8 and TRBJ2-7; perhaps TRBD1 as D (6 bases). Germline assignment: CDR1 SGHTS and CDR2 YDEGEE. V gave up 4 bases and J gave up 3 bases, with 14 bases separating them. The CDR3 consists of 14 residues. Written as DNA, the CDR3 is TGTGCCAGCAGCACAGGGCCTATGGGCTACGAGCAGTACTTC. It specifies CASSTGPMGYEQYF.

The chain couples TRBV9 to TRBJ2-7, with 8 bases identical to TRBD1. With 1 base clipped from V and 3 bases from J, the junction kept 6 bases outside the gene matches. Germline-derived CDR1 and CDR2 are SGDLS and YYNGEE. The CDR3 contains 15 residues. The CDR3: CASSVSGDRGYEQYF. CDR3 nucleotides: TGTGCCAGCAGCGTATCGGGTGACAGGGGCTACGAGCAGTACTTC.

V is TRBV2 and J is TRBJ2-2; TRBD2 matches at 11 bases. The CDR3 is 14 residues long. The trim removed 7 bases at V and 7 bases at J, leaving 5 bases unmatched. Germline lookup yields CDR1 SNHLY and CDR2 FYNNEI. CDR3 nucleotide sequence: TGTGCCAGCAAACTAGCGGGAGACGGCGGGGAGCTGTTTTTT. Protein sequence: CASKLAGDGGELFF.

This clone was counted a single time. This chain links TRBV19 with TRBJ2-6; weak D call: TRBD1 (6 bases). Germline loops: CDR1 LNHDA, CDR2 SQIVND (reference sequence). V lost 5 bases, J lost 2 bases, and 10 bases lay in between. The CDR3 spans 15 residues. This CDR3 is CASSYRETGANVLTF. CDR3 nucleotide sequence: TGTGCCAGTAGTTACAGGGAAACTGGGGCCAACGTCCTGACTTTC.

V and J are TRBV7-8 and TRBJ2-3; 12 bases match TRBD2. Germline CDR1 is SGHVS and CDR2 is FQNEAQ. The CDR3 covers 15 residues. V dropped 10 bases and J dropped 6; count of bases not matched to a gene: 11. The CDR3: CATRLAGDKLDTQYF. In DNA form, the CDR3 reads TGTGCCACCAGACTAGCGGGAGATAAGTTGGATACGCAGTATTTT.

CDR3 in DNA: TGTGCCAGCAGTCCCTCAGGGACAGGAAACACCATATATTTT. This sequence encodes CASSPSGTGNTIYF. The V gene is TRBV6-5, the J gene TRBJ1-3; TRBD1 is a possible D gene (6 bases). CDR3 length: 14 amino acids. In germline, CDR1 is MNHEY, CDR2 SVGAGI. V was trimmed by 5 bases and J by 4 bases, leaving 12 bases between them.

The chain joins TRBV7-9 to TRBJ2-7, with 7 nucleotides matching TRBD1. Germline V gene sequence: CDR1 SEHNR, CDR2 FQNEAQ (reference sequence). This CDR3 region has 14 residues. V gave up 8 bases and J gave up 6 bases; unmatched junction bases: 13. In nucleotides, the CDR3 is TGTGCCAGCGGAGACATCCAAGGGGGCGTCGAGCAGTACTTC. Its protein product is CASGDIQGGVEQYF.

The rearrangement uses TRBV7-2 and TRBJ2-7; possible D gene TRBD1, 5 bases. CDR1 and CDR2 (germline): SGHTA, FQGNSA. This CDR3 contains 14 residues. The ends were cut back, 1 base at V and 2 bases at J, with 9 bases in the middle. Written as DNA, the CDR3 is TGTGCCAGCAGCTTAGATGCAGGGCCCTACGAGCAGTACTTC. It translates to CASSLDAGPYEQYF.

This rearrangement joins TRBV30 to TRBJ1-2, with D tentatively TRBD1 (6 bases). The germline V and J ends were trimmed by 2 bases and 5 bases, with 18 bases remaining between them. There are 15 residues in the CDR3. The V gene's germline CDR1 is GTSNPN and CDR2 SVGIG (reference sequence). Here the CDR3 reads CAWSLPRGGSYGYTF. For the CDR3, the DNA is TGTGCCTGGAGTCTTCCGAGGGGGGGGTCTTATGGCTACACCTTC. The variable domain in full, with the rest retrieved from reference TRBV30 and TRBJ1-2, is SQTIHQWPATLVQPVGSPLSLECTVEGTSNPNLYWYRQAAGRGLQLLFYSVGIGQISSEVPQNLSASRPQDRQFILSSKKLLLSDSGFYLCAWSLPRGGSYGYTFGSGTRLTVV.